These 32 T cell receptor beta chains share one sample of origin, sequenced in a study of shared clonotypes between healthy human individuals. Sequencing was performed with immunoSEQ multiplex PCR; in TCRdb, only in-frame clones are kept and a portion is missing. The top ten clones hold about 0.34% of a sample with some 2.4 million clones, 80% to 95% of them seen once. The specimen sequenced was naive CD4+ T cells from PBMCs. Subset given: CD45RA+ positively selected. The receptor source for this set is a man aged 18 to 35 in good health. Some clones in this sample may be carry-over from other donors' samples.

The chain combines TRBV4-1 with TRBJ1-2; D is undetermined. Trimming stripped 4 bases from V and 6 bases from J, with 15 bases between. The CDR3 is 14 amino acids. CDR1 MGHRA and CDR2 YSYEKL come from the germline V gene. CDR3 nucleotides: TGCGCCAGCAGCCGCGCCTTCGAGGGAAATGGCTACACCTTC. Translation: CASSRAFEGNGYTF.

The rearrangement uses TRBV4-1 and TRBJ2-1; unclear D gene. V was pared by 2 bases and J by 7 bases, with 15 bases between. The CDR3 is made up of 15 amino acids. From germline, CDR1 is MGHRA and CDR2 YSYEKL. The CDR3 loop reads CASSQPDRRPNEQFF. In DNA, the CDR3 is TGCGCCAGCAGCCAACCCGACCGTCGGCCGAATGAGCAGTTCTTC.

CDR3 loop: CASSMTSGSYNEQFF. The CDR3 DNA reads as TGTGCCAGTAGTATGACTAGCGGCTCCTACAATGAGCAGTTCTTC. V is TRBV19 and J is TRBJ2-1; the match to TRBD2 covers 9 bases. Per the germline V gene, CDR1 is LNHDA and CDR2 is SQIVND (reference sequence). V was clipped by 3 bases and J by 0 bases; unmatched bases: 0. CDR3 length: 15 residues.

This clone is a singleton in its sample. The rearrangement uses TRBV9 and TRBJ2-1, with no clear D. The CDR3 is made up of 15 amino acids. Germline CDR1 reads SGDLS; CDR2 reads YYNGEE. The germline V and J ends were trimmed by 4 bases and 0 bases, with 11 bases remaining between them. This chain's CDR3 is CASSSGRRSYNEQFF. For the CDR3, the DNA is TGTGCCAGCAGCTCTGGCCGGCGCTCCTACAATGAGCAGTTCTTC.

In its sample, this clone was seen once. The J gene is TRBJ2-5, the V gene TRBV6-6, with D unresolved. V lost 0 bases and J lost 3, with 11 bases in between. The CDR3 is made up of 15 amino acids. Looked up from germline, CDR1 is MNHNY and CDR2 is SVGAGI (reference sequence). CDR3: CASSYSNLPKETQYF. The CDR3 DNA reads as TGTGCCAGCAGTTACTCGAACCTACCTAAAGAGACCCAGTACTTC.

The CDR3 nucleotides read TGTGCCAGCAGCTCAAACGCACTAGCGGGGGTGAACACCGGGGAGCTGTTTTTT. This encodes CASSSNALAGVNTGELFF. The V call is TRBV7-7, the J call TRBJ2-2; TRBD2 matches at 11 bases. The CDR3 spans 18 residues. With V trimmed by 4 bases and J by 1 base, 8 bases remained unmatched. Looked up from germline, CDR1 is SSHAT and CDR2 is FNYEAQ (reference sequence).

The rearrangement uses TRBV19 and TRBJ2-6, with D possibly being TRBD1 (5 bases). V was shortened by 1 base and J by 4 bases, with 14 bases between the two germline ends. The CDR3 extends over 17 amino acids. Germline-derived CDR1 and CDR2 are LNHDA and SQIVND (reference sequence). CDR3 sequence (DNA): TGTGCCAGTAGTATAGGAGGCAGGGCAGCGGGGGCCAACGTCCTGACTTTC. Translating gives CASSIGGRAAGANVLTF.

The V call is TRBV15, the J call TRBJ2-7; TRBD1 matches at 8 bases. The CDR3 totals 15 residues. Germline V lookup: CDR1 LNHNV, CDR2 YYDKDF (reference sequence). V was clipped by 3 bases and J by 3 bases; unmatched bases: 7. The CDR3 reads CATSRTGTGDYEQYF. CDR3 coding DNA: TGTGCCACCAGCAGGACCGGGACAGGAGACTACGAGCAGTACTTC.

J is TRBJ1-1 and V is TRBV7-2; D possibly corresponds to TRBD1 (6 bases). CDR3 length equals 15 residues. V was pared by 4 bases and J by 0 bases, with 12 bases between. From germline, CDR1 is SGHTA and CDR2 FQGNSA. The CDR3: CASSSDRILNTEAFF. The CDR3 nucleotides are TGTGCCAGCAGCTCCGACAGGATTCTGAACACTGAAGCTTTCTTT.

The CDR3 nucleotides are TGTGCCAGCTCACCCCAACAGGGAGTCACTGAAGCTTTCTTT. Residues: CASSPQQGVTEAFF. The chain is built from TRBV18 and TRBJ1-1; D might be TRBD1 (6 bases). Germline assignment: CDR1 KGHSH and CDR2 LQKENI. Trimming took 3 bases from V and 4 from J, leaving 12 bases between them. The CDR3 spans 14 residues.

J is TRBJ2-3 and V is TRBV4-3, with a tentative D call TRBD1 (5 bases). The CDR3 covers 13 residues. Germline CDR1 LGHNA, CDR2 YSLEER. Trimming cost V 0 bases and J 9 bases, with 10 bases left between them. The DNA of the CDR3 is TGCGCCAGCAGCCAAGACAGGGCGGAGACGCAGTATTTT. Translating gives CASSQDRAETQYF.

This clone was detected only once. The CDR3 coding sequence is TGTGCCAGCAGCCCGGACGGCTCCTACAATGAGCAGTTCTTC. This translates into CASSPDGSYNEQFF. The chain recombines TRBV7-9 with TRBJ2-1; D is uncertain. Trimming removed 5 bases at V and 0 bases at J, with 8 bases between. CDR3 length equals 14 residues. CDR1 is SEHNR, CDR2 FQNEAQ, per germline (reference sequence).

As concerns this clone: A read error may account for a junction end that differs from germline. Other DNA sequences within the sample encode an identical CDR3. The gene calls are TRBV5-6 and TRBJ1-2; 7 positions agree with TRBD1. The CDR3 covers 13 residues. CDR1 is SGHDT, CDR2 YYEEEE, per germline. CDR3 DNA: TGCGCCAGCAGCTCCGGGACAGTCTATGGCTACACCTTC. Translating gives CASSSGTVYGYTF.

The chain links TRBV5-1 to TRBJ2-1; 11 bases map to TRBD2. The CDR3 runs to 16 residues. V was clipped by 6 bases and J by 2 bases; unmatched bases: 7. The germline CDR1 and CDR2 sequences are SGHRS and YFSETQ. The CDR3 region is CASTWLAGGAYNEQFF. The CDR3, as DNA: TGCGCCAGCACTTGGCTAGCGGGAGGAGCCTACAATGAGCAGTTCTTC.

The V call is TRBV29-1, the J call TRBJ2-5; tentatively, D is TRBD1 (5 bases). This CDR3 spans 13 amino acids. From germline, CDR1 is SQVTM and CDR2 ANQGSEA. V lost 3 bases and J lost 4, with 12 bases in between. Here the CDR3 DNA reads TGCAGCGTTGATAAGGGGCAGGCAGAGACCCAGTACTTC. This sequence encodes CSVDKGQAETQYF.

To note about this clone: The sample carries other DNA sequences with the same CDR3. The chain joins TRBV27 to TRBJ2-3; D possibly uses TRBD1 or TRBD2 (5 bases each). Germline V CDR1 and CDR2: MNHEY, SMNVEV (reference sequence). V was cut by 6 bases and J by 3 bases, with 10 bases left in between. This CDR3 is built from 13 residues. The DNA for the CDR3 is TGTGCCAGCAGGGGGACGGGGACAGATACGCAGTATTTT. It encodes CASRGTGTDTQYF.

This chain's CDR3 is CASSLGKPNTGELFF. CDR3 DNA: TGTGCCAGCAGCTTGGGGAAGCCGAACACCGGGGAGCTGTTTTTT. The V gene is TRBV5-4, the J gene TRBJ2-2; D is uncertain. The CDR3 is 15 residues long. Deletions cut 0 bases from V and 0 bases from J, with 6 bases between. Germline loops: CDR1 SGHNT, CDR2 YYREEE (reference sequence).

The J gene is TRBJ1-2, the V gene TRBV18; D is undetermined. Germline V gene data show CDR1 as KGHSH and CDR2 as LQKENI. Trimming removed 0 bases from V and 2 bases from J, with 7 bases in between. The CDR3 has 14 residues. The CDR3 loop is CASSPPSVNYGYTF. Written as DNA, the CDR3 is TGTGCCAGCTCACCACCAAGCGTGAACTATGGCTACACCTTC.

V and J are TRBV19 and TRBJ2-7; the D is unclear. This CDR3 spans 13 amino acids. Trimming shortened V by 4 bases and J by 2 bases, and 9 bases separated the two germline ends. Germline V gene data show CDR1 as LNHDA and CDR2 as SQIVND (reference sequence). CDR3 DNA: TGTGCCAGTAGTAGGGCGGTCACCTACGAGCAGTACTTC. It specifies CASSRAVTYEQYF.

This clone was counted only a few times. The chain employs TRBV11-2 and TRBJ2-5, with 7 positions matching TRBD2. The J call may be wrong; the DNA end is better matched by TRBJ2-7. The CDR3 length is 15 residues. The germline V gene has CDR1 SGHAT and CDR2 FQNNGV. CDR3 sequence (DNA): TGTGCCAGCAGCAGACTTAGCGGGCTCCCCTACGAGCAGTACTTC. Translating it yields CASSRLSGLPYEQYF.

The chain joins TRBV25-1 to TRBJ1-1; no reliable D call. This CDR3 spans 13 amino acids. V shed 8 bases and J shed 3 bases, with 13 bases lying between them. Looked up from germline, CDR1 is MGHDK and CDR2 is SYGVNS. The CDR3 bases are TGTGCCAGCCTGGGGTTTCTCGACACTGAAGCTTTCTTT. It specifies CASLGFLDTEAFF.

About this clone itself: The same CDR3 can be traced to other DNA sequences in this sample. The J gene is TRBJ2-2, the V gene TRBV5-1, with D perhaps matching TRBD1 or TRBD2 (5 bases each). CDR1 is SGHRS, CDR2 YFSETQ, per germline. V was trimmed by 2 bases and J by 2 bases, leaving 7 bases between them. The CDR3 extends over 14 amino acids. The chain's CDR3 is CASSLRGNTGELFF. In DNA form, the CDR3 reads TGCGCCAGCAGCTTACGGGGCAACACCGGGGAGCTGTTTTTT.

The chain couples TRBV7-3 to TRBJ2-3, with D possibly matching TRBD1 (6 bases). Trimming pared 5 bases from V and 3 bases from J, leaving 9 bases between. The CDR3 has 13 residues. Germline V CDR1 and CDR2: SGHTA, FQGTGA. The CDR3 is CASSQGRTDTQYF. The CDR3 DNA reads as TGTGCCAGCAGCCAGGGGCGGACAGATACGCAGTATTTT.

V is TRBV5-4 and J is TRBJ2-3, with 7 bases lining up with TRBD2. The germline V gene encodes CDR1 SGHNT and CDR2 YYREEE (reference sequence). Unmatched junction bases numbered 13, after V lost 5 bases and J lost 4 bases. The CDR3 runs 16 residues. CDR3 DNA: TGTGCCAGCAGAGTTCCCGGGACTAACACATCAGATACGCAGTATTTT. This codes for CASRVPGTNTSDTQYF.

In this sample, this clone turned up a few times. The V gene is TRBV5-3, the J gene TRBJ2-7, with 7 positions matching TRBD2. TRBV5-3 is known as an ORF, though its function is uncertain. Germline trimming cut 4 bases from V and 6 bases from J; bases unmatched to any gene: 10. The CDR3 runs to 14 residues. The chain's CDR3 is CARSPGGSRSEQYF. The CDR3 DNA sequence: TGTGCCAGAAGCCCCGGCGGGAGTCGGTCCGAGCAGTACTTC.

V is TRBV6-1 and J is TRBJ2-2; D is ambiguous. Trimming shortened V by 8 bases and J by 0 bases, and 7 bases separated the two germline ends. The CDR3 sequence is 13 residues long. Germline CDR1 and CDR2: MNHNS and SASEGT. In DNA form, the CDR3 reads TGTGCCAGCGACGGCGCGAACACCGGGGAGCTGTTTTTT. Amino acids: CASDGANTGELFF.

The CDR3 is CASTRGQGPYEQYF. CDR3 in DNA: TGTGCCAGCACCAGGGGACAGGGCCCCTACGAGCAGTACTTC. V and J are TRBV6-6 and TRBJ2-7, with 9 nucleotides matching TRBD1. The CDR3 runs to 14 residues. Trimming at V came to 7 bases and at J to 2 bases, leaving 6 bases not matched to a gene. Germline values: CDR1 MNHNY, CDR2 SVGAGI (reference sequence).

V and J are TRBV28 and TRBJ1-2, with D maybe TRBD1 (5 bases). This CDR3 comprises 15 residues. Germline CDR1 MDHEN, CDR2 SYDVKM. With 3 bases removed from V and 2 bases from J, the gap between germline ends came to 13 bases. CDR3 coding DNA: TGTGCCAGCAGTTTCGTCGGGGAGGGGAACTATGGCTACACCTTC. It is translated as CASSFVGEGNYGYTF.

This CDR3 is CATSRDYVRNTGELFF. The CDR3, as DNA: TGTGCCACCAGCAGAGACTACGTCCGGAACACCGGGGAGCTGTTTTTT. The V and J genes are TRBV15 and TRBJ2-2; D remains unclear. CDR3 size: 16 residues. Germline assignment: CDR1 LNHNV and CDR2 YYDKDF (reference sequence). V gave up 0 bases and J gave up 1 base, with 9 bases separating them.

The V call is TRBV18, the J call TRBJ2-7; either TRBD1 or TRBD2 may fit D (5 bases each). The germline V gene encodes CDR1 KGHSH and CDR2 LQKENI. This CDR3 spans 14 amino acids. Trimming removed 6 bases at V and 3 bases at J, with 15 bases between. CDR3 residues: CASSYNRDGYEQYF. As DNA, the CDR3 is TGTGCCAGCTCGTACAACCGGGACGGCTACGAGCAGTACTTC.

This clone has a handful of counts. The chain has TRBV9 and TRBJ2-7, with 7 bases identical to TRBD2. The CDR3 sequence is 14 residues long. V lost 0 bases and J lost 3; bases outside the gene matches: 3. Per the germline V gene, CDR1 is SGDLS and CDR2 is YYNGEE. CDR3 coding DNA: TGTGCCAGCAGCGTAGGATCTAGCGGCTACGAGCAGTACTTC. Its translation is CASSVGSSGYEQYF.

This sequence joins TRBV7-3 and TRBJ2-1; possibly TRBD1 or TRBD2 for D (5 bases each). The V end was cut by 3 bases, the J end by 4 bases, with 13 bases between. CDR1 is SGHTA, CDR2 FQGTGA, per germline. CDR3 length: 15 residues. CDR3 residues: CASSLLRGDYNEQFF. Written as DNA, the CDR3 is TGTGCCAGCAGCTTGTTGAGAGGGGATTACAATGAGCAGTTCTTC.